Listed below are T cell receptor beta chains from one sample, sequenced in a study of PD-1 blockade in mismatch repair-deficient tumors. The repertoire was sequenced with immunoSEQ multiplex PCR; TCRdb's copy has only in-frame clones and lacks some. The sample yields fewer than 100,000 clones, roughly 80% seen once. Sequencing used peripheral blood, obtained 12 weeks after starting pembrolizumab. Receptors originate from an adult with mismatch repair-deficient cancer. CDR3s include the opening cysteine and the closing phenylalanine or tryptophan. D genes are given only for firm matches.

J gene,D gene,V gene,CDR3 DNA,CDR3 protein
TRBJ2-7,-,TRBV5-4,TGTGCCAGCAGCCAAGACAGGAGCTCCTACGAGCAGTACTTC,CASSQDRSSYEQYF
TRBJ2-1,TRBD2,TRBV11-1,TGTGCCAGCAGCCGGGGACTAGCGGGATGGGGCGATGAGCAGTTCTTC,CASSRGLAGWGDEQFF
TRBJ2-7,-,TRBV29-1,TGCAGCGTTGCGAGGGGTACAACCTACGAGCAGTACTTC,CSVARGTTYEQYF
TRBJ2-1,TRBD1,TRBV2,TGTGCCATAACGGACAGGGCCTGGAATGAGCAGTTCTTC,CAITDRAWNEQFF
TRBJ2-1,TRBD1,TRBV6-1,TGTGCCAGCAGTGAGTGGCAGGGGGCAGTTAATGAGCAGTTCTTC,CASSEWQGAVNEQFF
TRBJ2-1,TRBD2,TRBV7-6,TGTGCCAGCAGCAAAAGCGGGGGCTACAATGAGCAGTTCTTC,CASSKSGGYNEQFF
TRBJ2-7,-,TRBV7-9,TGTGCCAGCACGTCTCAGGGCTACGAGCAGTACTTC,CASTSQGYEQYF
TRBJ2-2,-,TRBV15,TGTGCCACCAGCAGGGGGTTGGGCGGAGGAGGCGGGGAGCTGTTTTTT,CATSRGLGGGGGELFF
TRBJ2-7,-,TRBV25-1,TGTGCCAGCAGTGACTTCCGGGGGTCGTCCTACGAGCAGTACTTC,CASSDFRGSSYEQYF
TRBJ2-7,TRBD1,TRBV7-3,TGTGCCAGCAGCTGGGGGACAGTCTCCTACGAGCAGTACTTC,CASSWGTVSYEQYF
TRBJ2-5,TRBD2,TRBV27,TGTGCCAGCAGTGACCGACTAGCAGCTGAGACCCAGTACTTC,CASSDRLAAETQYF
TRBJ2-7,TRBD2,TRBV4-2,TGTGCCAGCATGCAAGCGGGAGCTCTTGACGAGCAGTACTTC,CASMQAGALDEQYF
TRBJ2-3,TRBD2,TRBV29-1,TGCAGCGTGGCTAAAAGAGGGACTAGCAACACAGATACGCAGTATTTT,CSVAKRGTSNTDTQYF
TRBJ2-1,TRBD2,TRBV5-8,TGTGCCAGCAGCTCCGGGACTAGCTCCTACAATGAGCAGTTCTTC,CASSSGTSSYNEQFF
TRBJ2-7,-,TRBV5-1,TGCGCCAGCAGCCTACCCGGGCAGGGCGAGCAGTACTTC,CASSLPGQGEQYF
TRBJ2-7,TRBD1,TRBV5-1,TGCGCCAGCAGCTTTGGACAGGGGATGGTCTACGAGCAGTACTTC,CASSFGQGMVYEQYF